This paragraph reports one T cell receptor beta chain. No antigen is known for it. This entry is derived from a study of post-analysis software for immune sequencing data. Study-wide points: For normalized Chao1 diversity, multiple sclerosis patients scored significantly lower than controls did. About 5 TRBV segments were more frequent in patients than controls; TRBV5-6, TRBV5-1 and TRBV20-1 belonged to this group. Clustering by F measure revealed strong co-clustering among samples prepared together in one batch.

CDR1 and CDR2 from the germline V gene are DFQATT and SNEGSKA (reference sequence). Trimming pared 6 bases from V and 9 bases from J, leaving 23 bases between. This CDR3 comprises 14 residues. The authors incorporated unique molecular identifiers into the TCR beta cDNA libraries. TCRdb redid the calling of the PCR reads with MiXCR, one entry per CDR3 protein. The sample has about 820,000 distinct CDR3 sequences; roughly half are singletons. The sample comprised blood. The sequence derives from a girl under 18 with multiple sclerosis. This chain joins TRBV20-1 and TRBJ2-5; D might be TRBD1 or TRBD2, each matching 5 bases. The CDR3 DNA is TGCAGTGCCCCCCTAGAAGGGGCCGCCGGGGCCCAGTACTTC. This codes for CSAPLEGAAGAQYF.